This T cell receptor (beta chain) was sequenced for a study of blood T cell repertoires in COVID-19. Study at large: From T cells, B-cell-depleted T cells, or PBMCs came the material, which was cDNA or gDNA.

TCRdb keeps only in-frame clones here, not all; method: immunoSEQ multiplex PCR. The table lists fewer than 250,000 clones, 80% to 95% of them singletons. Followed longitudinally, the Seattle patients had been enrolled during active infection. This CDR3 comprises 15 residues. J lost 1 base, V lost 5 bases, and 7 bases had no gene match. Germline-derived CDR1 and CDR2 are LGHDT and YNNKEL (reference sequence). This TCR came from a man between 25 and 39 years old with COVID-19, enrolled during active disease. The chain employs TRBV3-1 (or the pseudogene TRBV3-2) and TRBJ2-5; 7 positions match TRBD1. The specimen was peripheral blood. The CDR3 spells CASSSRDSLQETQYF. Written as DNA, the CDR3 is TGTGCCAGCAGCTCCCGGGACAGCCTCCAAGAGACCCAGTACTTC.